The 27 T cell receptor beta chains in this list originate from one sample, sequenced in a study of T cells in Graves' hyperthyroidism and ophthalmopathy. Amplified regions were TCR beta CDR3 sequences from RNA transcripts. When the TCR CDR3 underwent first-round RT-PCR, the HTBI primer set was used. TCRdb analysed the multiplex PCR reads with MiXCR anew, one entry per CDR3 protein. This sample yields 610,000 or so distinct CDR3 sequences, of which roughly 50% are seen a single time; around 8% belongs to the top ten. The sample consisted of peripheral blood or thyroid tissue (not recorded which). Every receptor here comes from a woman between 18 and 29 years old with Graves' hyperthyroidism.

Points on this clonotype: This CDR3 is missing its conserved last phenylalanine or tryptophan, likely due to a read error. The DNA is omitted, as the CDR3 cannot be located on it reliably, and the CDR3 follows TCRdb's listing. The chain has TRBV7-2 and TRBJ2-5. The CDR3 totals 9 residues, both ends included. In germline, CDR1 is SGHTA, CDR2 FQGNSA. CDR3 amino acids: CASSLGGGI.

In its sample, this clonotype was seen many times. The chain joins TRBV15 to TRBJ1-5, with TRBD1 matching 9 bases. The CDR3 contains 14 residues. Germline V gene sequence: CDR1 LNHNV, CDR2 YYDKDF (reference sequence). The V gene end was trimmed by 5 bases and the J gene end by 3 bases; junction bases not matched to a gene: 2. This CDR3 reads CATSRTGVNQPQHF. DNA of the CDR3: TGTGCCACCAGCCGGACAGGGGTCAATCAGCCCCAGCATTTT.

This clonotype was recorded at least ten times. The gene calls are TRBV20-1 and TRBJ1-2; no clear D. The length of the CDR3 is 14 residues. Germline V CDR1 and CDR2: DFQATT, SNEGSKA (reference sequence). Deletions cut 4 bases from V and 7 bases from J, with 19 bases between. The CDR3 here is CSATSKTRFVGYTF. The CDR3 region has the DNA TGCAGTGCTACCAGCAAGACAAGATTTGTTGGCTACACCTTC.

CDR3 sequence: CSAGDWQGGKKLFF. CDR3 in DNA: TGCAGCGCCGGGGATTGGCAGGGAGGGAAAAAACTGTTTTTT. The chain carries TRBV29-1 and TRBJ1-4, with D tentatively TRBD1 (5 bases). The CDR3 sequence is 14 residues long. Trimming stripped 7 bases from V and 9 bases from J, with 21 bases between. Germline CDR1 is SQVTM and CDR2 is ANQGSEA.

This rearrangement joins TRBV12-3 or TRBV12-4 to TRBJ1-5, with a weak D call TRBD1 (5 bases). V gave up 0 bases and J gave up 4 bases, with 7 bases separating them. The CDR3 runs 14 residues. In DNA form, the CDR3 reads TGTGCCAGCAGTTTAGCGGGGCCAAATCAGCCCCAGCATTTT. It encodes CASSLAGPNQPQHF.

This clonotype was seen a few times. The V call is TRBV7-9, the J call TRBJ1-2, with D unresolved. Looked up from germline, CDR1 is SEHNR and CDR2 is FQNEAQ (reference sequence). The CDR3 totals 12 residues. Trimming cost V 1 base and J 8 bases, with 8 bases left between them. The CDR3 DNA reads TGTGCCAGCAGCTTAGGAGGGAGAGGCTACACCTTC. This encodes CASSLGGRGYTF.

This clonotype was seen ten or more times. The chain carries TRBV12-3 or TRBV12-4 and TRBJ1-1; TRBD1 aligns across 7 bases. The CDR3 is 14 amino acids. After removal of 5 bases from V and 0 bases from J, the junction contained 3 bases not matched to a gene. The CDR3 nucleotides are TGTGCCAGCAGTCGGGACAGCATGAACACTGAAGCTTTCTTT. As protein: CASSRDSMNTEAFF.

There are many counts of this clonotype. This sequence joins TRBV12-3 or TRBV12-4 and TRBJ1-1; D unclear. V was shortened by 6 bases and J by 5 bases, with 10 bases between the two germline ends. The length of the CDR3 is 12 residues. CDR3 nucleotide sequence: TGTGCCAGCAGCTATTCATTGACTGAAGCTTTCTTT. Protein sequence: CASSYSLTEAFF.

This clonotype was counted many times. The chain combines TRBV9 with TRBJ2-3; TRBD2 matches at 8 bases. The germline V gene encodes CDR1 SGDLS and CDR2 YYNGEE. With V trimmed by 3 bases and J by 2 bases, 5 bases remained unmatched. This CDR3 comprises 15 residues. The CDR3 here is CASSEPAGATDTQYF. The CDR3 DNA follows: TGTGCCAGCAGCGAGCCAGCGGGAGCCACAGATACGCAGTATTTT.

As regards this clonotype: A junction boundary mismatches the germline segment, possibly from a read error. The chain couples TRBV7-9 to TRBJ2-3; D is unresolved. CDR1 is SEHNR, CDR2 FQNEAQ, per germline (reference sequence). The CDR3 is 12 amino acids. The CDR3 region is CVSSFSQDTQYF. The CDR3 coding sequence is TGTGTCAGCAGCTTCTCACAAGATACGCAGTATTTT.

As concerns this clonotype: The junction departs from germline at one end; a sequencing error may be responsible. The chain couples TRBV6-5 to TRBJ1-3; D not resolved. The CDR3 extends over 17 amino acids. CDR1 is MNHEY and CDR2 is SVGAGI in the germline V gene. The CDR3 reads CASSYSLGDLSGDTIYF. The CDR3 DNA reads TGTGCCAGCAGTTACTCGCTCGGTGATCTCTCTGGAGACACCATATATTTT.

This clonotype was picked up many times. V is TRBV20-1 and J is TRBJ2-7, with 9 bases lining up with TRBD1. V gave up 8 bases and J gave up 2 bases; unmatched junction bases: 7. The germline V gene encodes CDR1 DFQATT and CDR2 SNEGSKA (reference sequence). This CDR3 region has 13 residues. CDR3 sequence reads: CSSEDRGAYEQYF. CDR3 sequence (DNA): TGCAGTTCCGAGGACAGGGGCGCCTACGAGCAGTACTTC.

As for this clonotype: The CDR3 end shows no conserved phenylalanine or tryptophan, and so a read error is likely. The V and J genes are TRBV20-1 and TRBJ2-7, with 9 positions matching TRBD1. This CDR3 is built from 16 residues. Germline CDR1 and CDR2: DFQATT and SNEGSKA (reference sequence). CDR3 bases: TGCAGTGCTGGAGATAGGAGGACAGGGGTTCCGTACGAGCAGTACCTC. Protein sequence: CSAGDRRTGVPYEQYL.

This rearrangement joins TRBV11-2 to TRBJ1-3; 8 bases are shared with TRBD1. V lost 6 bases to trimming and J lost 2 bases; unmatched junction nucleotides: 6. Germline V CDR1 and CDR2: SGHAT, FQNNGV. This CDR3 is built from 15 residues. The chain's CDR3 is CASRRQGLPGNTIYF. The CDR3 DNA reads TGTGCCAGCAGAAGACAGGGGTTGCCTGGAAACACCATATATTTT. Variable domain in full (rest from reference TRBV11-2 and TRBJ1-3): EAGVAQSPRYKIIEKRQSVAFWCNPISGHATLYWYQQILGQGPKLLIQFQNNGVVDDSQLPKDRFSAERLKGVDSTLKIQPAKLEDSAVYLCASRRQGLPGNTIYFGEGSWLTVV.

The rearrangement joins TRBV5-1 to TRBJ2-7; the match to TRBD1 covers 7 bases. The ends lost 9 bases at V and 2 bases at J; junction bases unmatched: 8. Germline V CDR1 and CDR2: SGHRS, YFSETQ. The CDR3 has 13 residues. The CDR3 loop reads CATRRGLAYEQYF. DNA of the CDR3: TGCGCCACCCGAAGGGGGCTCGCCTACGAGCAGTACTTC. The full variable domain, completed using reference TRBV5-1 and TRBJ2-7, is KAGVTQTPRYLIKTRGQQVTLSCSPISGHRSVSWYQQTPGQGLQFLFEYFSETQRNKGNFPGRFSGRQFSNSRSEMNVSTLELGDSALYLCATRRGLAYEQYFGPGTRLTVT.

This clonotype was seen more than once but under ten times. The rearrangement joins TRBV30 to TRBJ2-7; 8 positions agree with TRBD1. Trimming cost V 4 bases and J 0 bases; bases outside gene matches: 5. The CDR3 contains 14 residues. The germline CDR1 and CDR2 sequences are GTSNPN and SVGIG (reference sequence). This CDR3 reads CAWTYGQGSYEQYF. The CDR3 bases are TGTGCCTGGACCTACGGACAGGGCTCCTACGAGCAGTACTTC. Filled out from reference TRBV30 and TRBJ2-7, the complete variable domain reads SQTIHQWPATLVQPVGSPLSLECTVEGTSNPNLYWYRQAAGRGLQLLFYSVGIGQISSEVPQNLSASRPQDRQFILSSKKLLLSDSGFYLCAWTYGQGSYEQYFGPGTRLTVT.

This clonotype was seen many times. The CDR3 nucleotides read TGTGCCACCAGGATTAGCCACACCCTGCCCCACGAGCAGTACTTC. Protein product: CATRISHTLPHEQYF. The chain has TRBV24-1 and TRBJ2-7, with D unresolved. The germline CDR1 and CDR2 sequences are KGHDR and SFDVKD. The CDR3 sequence is 15 residues long. The V end was cut by 7 bases, the J end by 5 bases, with 20 bases between.

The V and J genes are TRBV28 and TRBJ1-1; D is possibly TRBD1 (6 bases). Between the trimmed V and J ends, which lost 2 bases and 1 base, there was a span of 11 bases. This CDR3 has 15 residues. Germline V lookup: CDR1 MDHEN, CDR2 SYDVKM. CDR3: CASSLGGRRNTEAFF. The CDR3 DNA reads TGTGCCAGCAGTTTAGGGGGGCGGCGGAACACTGAAGCTTTCTTT.

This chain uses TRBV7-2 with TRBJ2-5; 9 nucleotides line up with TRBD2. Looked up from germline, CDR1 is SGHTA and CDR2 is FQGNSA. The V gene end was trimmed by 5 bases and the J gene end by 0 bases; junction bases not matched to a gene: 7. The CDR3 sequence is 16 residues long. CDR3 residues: CASSISGSGYQETQYF. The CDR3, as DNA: TGTGCCAGCAGCATTAGCGGGAGTGGGTACCAAGAGACCCAGTACTTC.

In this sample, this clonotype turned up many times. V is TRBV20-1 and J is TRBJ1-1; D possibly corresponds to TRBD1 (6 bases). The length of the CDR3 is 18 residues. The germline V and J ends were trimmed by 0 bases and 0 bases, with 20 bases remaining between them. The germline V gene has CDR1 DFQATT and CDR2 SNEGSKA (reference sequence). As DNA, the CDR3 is TGCAGTGCTAGAGATGTCACGGCCTACTCAGGGGTGAACACTGAAGCTTTCTTT. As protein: CSARDVTAYSGVNTEAFF.

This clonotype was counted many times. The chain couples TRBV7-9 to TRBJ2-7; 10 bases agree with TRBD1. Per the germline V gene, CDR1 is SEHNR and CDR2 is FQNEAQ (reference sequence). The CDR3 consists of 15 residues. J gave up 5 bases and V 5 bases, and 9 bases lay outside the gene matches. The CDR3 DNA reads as TGTGCCAGCAGCCTGGGGGACAGGGGACACCACGAGCAGTACTTC. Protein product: CASSLGDRGHHEQYF.

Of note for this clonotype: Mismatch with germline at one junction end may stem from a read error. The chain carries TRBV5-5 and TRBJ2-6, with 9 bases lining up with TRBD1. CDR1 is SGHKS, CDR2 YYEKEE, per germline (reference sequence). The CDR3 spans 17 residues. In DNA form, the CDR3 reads TGTGCCTGCAATCCGGGACAGGGCGGAGCTGGGGCCAATGTCCTGACTTTC. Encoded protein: CACNPGQGGAGANVLTF. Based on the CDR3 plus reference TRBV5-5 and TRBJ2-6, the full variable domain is DAGVTQSPTHLIKTRGQQVTLRCSPISGHKSVSWYQQVLGQGPQFIFQYYEKEERGRGNFPDRFSARQFPNYSSELNVNALLLGDSALYLCACNPGQGGAGANVLTFGAGSRLTVL.

CDR3 residues: CASTLTGGNVLTF. In nucleotides, the CDR3 is TGTGCCAGCACTCTGACAGGTGGCAACGTCCTGACTTTC. The rearrangement joins TRBV6-5 to TRBJ2-6; tentatively, D is TRBD1 (6 bases). V gave up 7 bases and J gave up 9 bases, with 13 bases separating them. The V gene's germline CDR1 is MNHEY and CDR2 SVGAGI. The CDR3 totals 13 residues.

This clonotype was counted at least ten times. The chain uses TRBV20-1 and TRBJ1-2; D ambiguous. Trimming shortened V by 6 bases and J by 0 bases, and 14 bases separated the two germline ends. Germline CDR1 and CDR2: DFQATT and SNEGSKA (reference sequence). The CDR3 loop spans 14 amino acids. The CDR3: CSAARDVANYGYTF. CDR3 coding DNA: TGCAGTGCCGCCCGGGATGTAGCTAACTATGGCTACACCTTC.

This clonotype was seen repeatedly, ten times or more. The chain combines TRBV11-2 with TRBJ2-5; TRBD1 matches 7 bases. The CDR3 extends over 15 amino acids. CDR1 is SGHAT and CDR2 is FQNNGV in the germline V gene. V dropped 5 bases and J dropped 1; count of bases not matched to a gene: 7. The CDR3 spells CASSDGTVSQETQYF. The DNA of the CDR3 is TGTGCCAGCAGCGATGGGACAGTCAGCCAAGAGACCCAGTACTTC.

The CDR3 DNA is TGTGCCAGCAGTGTCCCGGACATGGGGGACTATGGCTACACCTTC. Its protein is CASSVPDMGDYGYTF. This chain uses TRBV25-1 with TRBJ1-2; TRBD1 is a possible D gene (5 bases). The CDR3 extends over 15 amino acids. The V end lost 4 bases, the J end lost 3 bases, and 15 bases lay between the germline ends. The germline V gene encodes CDR1 MGHDK and CDR2 SYGVNS.

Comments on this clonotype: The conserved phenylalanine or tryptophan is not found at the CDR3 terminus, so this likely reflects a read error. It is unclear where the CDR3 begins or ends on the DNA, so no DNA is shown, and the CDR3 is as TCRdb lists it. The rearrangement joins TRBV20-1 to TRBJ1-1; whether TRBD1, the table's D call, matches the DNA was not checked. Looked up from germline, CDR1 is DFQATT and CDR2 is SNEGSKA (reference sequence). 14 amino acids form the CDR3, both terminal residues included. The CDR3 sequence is CSAMPRTGSHLANY.